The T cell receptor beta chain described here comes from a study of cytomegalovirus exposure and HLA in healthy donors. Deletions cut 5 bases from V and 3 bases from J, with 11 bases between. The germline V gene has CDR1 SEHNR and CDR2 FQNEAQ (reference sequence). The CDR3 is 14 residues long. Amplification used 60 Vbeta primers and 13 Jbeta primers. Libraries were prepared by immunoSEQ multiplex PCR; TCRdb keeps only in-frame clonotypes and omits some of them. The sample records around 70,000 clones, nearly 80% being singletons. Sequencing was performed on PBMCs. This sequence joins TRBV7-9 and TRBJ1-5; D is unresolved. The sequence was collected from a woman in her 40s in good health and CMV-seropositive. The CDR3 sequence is CASSPHVANQPQHF. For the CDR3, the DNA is TGTGCCAGCAGCCCACACGTAGCCAATCAGCCCCAGCATTTT. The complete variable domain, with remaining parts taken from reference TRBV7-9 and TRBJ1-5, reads DTGVSQNPRHKITKRGQNVTFRCDPISEHNRLYWYRQTLGQGPEFLTYFQNEAQLEKSRLLSDRFSAERPKGSFSTLEIQRTEQGDSAMYLCASSPHVANQPQHFGDGTRLSIL.